The subject of this entry is one T cell receptor (beta chain). No antigen is known for it. The data derive from a study of PD-L1 blockade in urothelial cancer. Overall study context: Males with bladder-origin urothelial cancer constituted about nine tenths of the roughly 29 patients. Notes on the study in general: More expansion of tumor-associated blood clones, seen at 3 weeks, marked durable-benefit patients.

Profiled with immunoSEQ multiplex PCR; TCRdb holds only in-frame clones, not every one. The profile shows under 70,000 clones, 65% to 90% of them singletons. This CDR3 spans 16 amino acids. Germline V CDR1 and CDR2: SGHVS, FQNEAQ. Trimming took 1 base from V and 5 from J; bases not matched to a gene: 8. Stated time point: pretreatment peripheral blood. This sequence originates from a man between 65 and 85 years old with urothelial cancer. The V and J genes are TRBV7-8 and TRBJ2-5; 9 nucleotides match TRBD2. This specimen consisted of PBMCs, obtained around atezolizumab (anti-PD-L1) treatment. Written as DNA, the CDR3 is TGTGCCAGCAGCTTAGTCCTAGCGGGGAGGATGGAGACCCAGTACTTC. Its protein product is CASSLVLAGRMETQYF.